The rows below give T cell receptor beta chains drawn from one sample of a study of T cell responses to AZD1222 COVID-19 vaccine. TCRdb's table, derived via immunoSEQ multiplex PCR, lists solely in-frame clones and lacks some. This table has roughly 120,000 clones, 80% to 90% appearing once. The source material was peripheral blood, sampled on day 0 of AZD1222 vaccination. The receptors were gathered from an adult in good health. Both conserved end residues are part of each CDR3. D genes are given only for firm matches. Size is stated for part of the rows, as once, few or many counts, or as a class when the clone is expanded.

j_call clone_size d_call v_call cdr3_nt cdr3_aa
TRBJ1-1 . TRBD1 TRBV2 TGTGCCAGCAGCGGGACAGGGACTGAAGCTTTCTTT CASSGTGTEAFF
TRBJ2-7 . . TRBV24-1 TGTGCCACCAGTGTCTCCGAACAGGGGAGGTTTACCTACGAGCAGTACTTC CATSVSEQGRFTYEQYF
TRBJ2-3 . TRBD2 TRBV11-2 TGTGCCAGCAGCTTAATGTTAGCGGGGGGTGGAGATACGCAGTATTTT CASSLMLAGGGDTQYF
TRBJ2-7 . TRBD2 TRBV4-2 TGTGCCAGCAGCCCGAATCCGCCCGGGGCGGGAGGACCCTCCTACGAGCAGTACTTC CASSPNPPGAGGPSYEQYF
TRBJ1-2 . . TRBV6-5 TGTGCCAGCAGTTACAATGCAGGGGTCTATGGCTACACCTTC CASSYNAGVYGYTF
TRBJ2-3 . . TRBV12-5 TGTGCTAGTGGTTTGGTACAATTCCCCCAATGGGGTACGCAGTATTTT CASGLVQFPQWGTQYF
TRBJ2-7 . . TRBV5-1 TGCGCCAGCAGCTGGGGTAGGGACGGTGCTTCTTTCTACGAGCAGTACTTC CASSWGRDGASFYEQYF
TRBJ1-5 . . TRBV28 TGTGCCAGCAGTATATTGGACGCGGCTAGCAATCAGCCCCAGCATTTT CASSILDAASNQPQHF
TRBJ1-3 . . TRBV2 TGTGCCAGCAGCCCCGAGGGGAGCTCTGGAAACACCATATATTTT CASSPEGSSGNTIYF
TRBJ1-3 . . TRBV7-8 TGTGCCAGCAGCCATGACAGTTTCTCCGGAAACACCATATATTTT CASSHDSFSGNTIYF
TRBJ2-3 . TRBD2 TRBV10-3 TGTGCCATCCGCGAGTTTATAGCGGGGGGAGGGACAGATACGCAGTATTTT CAIREFIAGGGTDTQYF
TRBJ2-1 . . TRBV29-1 TGCAGCGTTTCGCCCCAACTAAGGAACAATGAGCAGTTCTTC CSVSPQLRNNEQFF
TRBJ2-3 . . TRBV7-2 TGTGCCAGCAGCCCCGCTGGGACCTCAGATACGCAGTATTTT CASSPAGTSDTQYF
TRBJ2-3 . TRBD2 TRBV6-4 TGTGCCAGCAGTGCCGGACTAGCGGGCTTCACAGATACGCAGTATTTT CASSAGLAGFTDTQYF
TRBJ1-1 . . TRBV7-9 TGTGCCAGCAAGGGGCGGGCAGACGAAGCTTTCTTT CASKGRADEAFF
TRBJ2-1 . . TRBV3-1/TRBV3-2 TGTGCCAGCAGCCAAGAGATCCTATATTCCTACAATGAGCAGTTCTTC CASSQEILYSYNEQFF
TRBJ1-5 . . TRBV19 TGTGCCAGTAAAATTCAGGGGAACCTCAATCAGCCCCAGCATTTT CASKIQGNLNQPQHF
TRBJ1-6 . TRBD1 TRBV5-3 TGTGCCAGAAGCTTGGCGAGACACCCTCGCGACAGGGGCCATAATTCACCCCTCCACTTT CARSLARHPRDRGHNSPLHF
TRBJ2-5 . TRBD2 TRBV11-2 TGTGCCAGCAGCTCTCGACTAGCGGAAGAGACCCAGTACTTC CASSSRLAEETQYF
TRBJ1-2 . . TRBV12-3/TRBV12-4 TGTGCCAGCAGTTTAGTTCTGAGGGATGGCTACACCTTC CASSLVLRDGYTF
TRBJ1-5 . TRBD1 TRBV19 TGTGCCAGTAGGGTCGGGACAGGGGGTTTATGGCAGCCCCAGCATTTT CASRVGTGGLWQPQHF
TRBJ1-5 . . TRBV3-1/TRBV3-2 TGTGCCAGCAGCCAAGCGGATCAGCCCCAGCATTTT CASSQADQPQHF
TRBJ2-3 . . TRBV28 TGTGCCAGCAGTGCCACAGATACGCAGTATTTT CASSATDTQYF
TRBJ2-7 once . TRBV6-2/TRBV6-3 TGTGCCAGCAGCCGCCACTTCTACGAGCAGTACTTC CASSRHFYEQYF
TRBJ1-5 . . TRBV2 TGTGCCAGCAATCTGGGAGGGGGGAGCAATCAGCCCCAGCATTTT CASNLGGGSNQPQHF
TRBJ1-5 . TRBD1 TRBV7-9 TGTGCCAGCAGCCCGACAGGGGGTCAGCCCCAGCATTTT CASSPTGGQPQHF
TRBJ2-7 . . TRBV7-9 TGTGCCAGCAGCCAATCGGGATCCTACGAGCAGTACTTC CASSQSGSYEQYF
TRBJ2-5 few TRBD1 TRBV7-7 TGTGCCAGCAGCTTACGCCAGGGGGTTAGGGAGACCCAGTACTTC CASSLRQGVRETQYF
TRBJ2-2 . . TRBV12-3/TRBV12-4 TGTGCCAGCAGACAGGGTAATGGCGGGGAGCTGTTTTTT CASRQGNGGELFF
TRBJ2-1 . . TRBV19 TGTGCCAGTAGACCCTCGTCGAAGGTTTACAATGAGCAGTTCTTC CASRPSSKVYNEQFF
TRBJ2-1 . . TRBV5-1 TGCGCCAGCAGCTTGGACAGGGTCAATGAGCAGTTCTTC CASSLDRVNEQFF
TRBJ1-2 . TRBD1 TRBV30 TGTGCCTGGAGTCTACAGGGGGCCTCCTATGGCTACACCTTC CAWSLQGASYGYTF
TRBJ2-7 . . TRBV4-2 TGTGCCAGCAGCCAAGGTTCCCTAGACCAACCCTACGAGCAGTACTTC CASSQGSLDQPYEQYF
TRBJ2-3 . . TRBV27 TGTGCCAGCAGTTTCGTGGCAACTAGCACAGATACGCAGTATTTT CASSFVATSTDTQYF
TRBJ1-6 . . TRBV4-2 TGTGCCAGCAGCCAAGCGGCGGCCAATTCACCCCTCCACTTT CASSQAAANSPLHF
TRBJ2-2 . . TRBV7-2 TGTGCCAGCAGCTTAGAGGCGGGGACCGGGGAGCTGTTTTTT CASSLEAGTGELFF
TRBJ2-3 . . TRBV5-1 TGCGCCAGCAGCCCCGGGACTTTAACCACAGATACGCAGTATTTT CASSPGTLTTDTQYF
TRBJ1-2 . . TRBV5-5 TGTGCCAGCAGCCCCCTTTCTTCCCCTTGGTCTGGCTACACCTTC CASSPLSSPWSGYTF
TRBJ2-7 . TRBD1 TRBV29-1 TGCAGCGTTGGAGCGGACAGGGGGCTGACCGAGCAGTACTTC CSVGADRGLTEQYF
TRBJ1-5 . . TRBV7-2 TGTGCCAGCAGCTTAGAGGGGACTAGCAATCAGCCCCAGCATTTT CASSLEGTSNQPQHF
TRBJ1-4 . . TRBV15 TGTGCCACCAGCAGAGAAGGCGGAAGTAATGAAAAACTGTTTTTT CATSREGGSNEKLFF
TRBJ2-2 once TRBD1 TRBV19 TGTGCCAGTACAGACAGGGGACGAACCGGGGAGCTGTTTTTT CASTDRGRTGELFF
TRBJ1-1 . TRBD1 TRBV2 TGTGCCAGGACGGGACAGGGGAGGATGAACACTGAAGCTTTCTTT CARTGQGRMNTEAFF
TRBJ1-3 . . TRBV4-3 TGCGCCAGCAGCCAACAGGCATCGGGCACTGGAAACACCATATATTTT CASSQQASGTGNTIYF
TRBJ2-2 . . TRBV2 TGTGTCAGCAGAGGGGCCGGGGAGCTGTTTTTT CVSRGAGELFF
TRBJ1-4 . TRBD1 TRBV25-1 TGTGCCAGCAGTTCCCCGGGACAGTTTAATGAAAAACTGTTTTTT CASSSPGQFNEKLFF
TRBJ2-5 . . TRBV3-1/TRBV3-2 TGTGCCAGTACGTGGGGCAGGACGACGGAGACCCAGTACTTC CASTWGRTTETQYF